Presented here are 19 T cell receptor beta chains from one specimen sequenced in a study of blood T cell repertoires in COVID-19. Clones were read by immunoSEQ multiplex PCR, and TCRdb kept only the in-frame ones, dropping some. The profile shows roughly 110,000 clones, about 80% of them singletons. What was sequenced was peripheral blood. The receptor set was obtained from a woman in her sixties with acute or convalescent COVID-19.

The chain combines TRBV5-6 with TRBJ1-2; no firm D call. The CDR3 runs to 14 residues. V lost 4 bases and J lost 2, with 12 bases in between. Per germline, CDR1 SGHDT and CDR2 YYEEEE. The CDR3 DNA reads as TGTGCCAGCAGCCTACCCGCTCGGAACTATGGCTACACCTTC. Translated, it gives CASSLPARNYGYTF.

The chain combines TRBV3-1 (or the pseudogene TRBV3-2) with TRBJ2-1; 9 bases are shared with TRBD2. With 4 bases clipped from V and 7 bases from J, the junction kept 8 bases outside the gene matches. This CDR3 is 15 amino acids long. CDR1 is LGHDT and CDR2 is YNNKEL in the germline V gene (reference sequence). The CDR3 DNA reads TGTGCCAGCAGCCTTAGCGGGAGTGGAAGGAATGAGCAGTTCTTC. This sequence encodes CASSLSGSGRNEQFF.

V usage is TRBV11-2 and J usage is TRBJ2-3; D is ambiguous. The germline V and J ends were trimmed by 1 base and 8 bases, with 13 bases remaining between them. The CDR3 has 14 residues. Germline lookup yields CDR1 SGHAT and CDR2 FQNNGV. The CDR3 DNA reads as TGTGCCAGCAGCTTAGGGAGCGTCCGAGGTACGCAGTATTTT. It yields the protein CASSLGSVRGTQYF. Based on the CDR3 plus reference TRBV11-2 and TRBJ2-3, the full variable domain is EAGVAQSPRYKIIEKRQSVAFWCNPISGHATLYWYQQILGQGPKLLIQFQNNGVVDDSQLPKDRFSAERLKGVDSTLKIQPAKLEDSAVYLCASSLGSVRGTQYFGPGTRLTVL.

This clone has a count of ten or more. The chain combines TRBV19 with TRBJ1-2; 7 bases map to TRBD1. Losses at the gene ends were 6 bases for V and 7 bases for J; bases not matched to a gene: 8. In germline, CDR1 is LNHDA, CDR2 SQIVND (reference sequence). The CDR3 is made up of 13 amino acids. The CDR3 coding sequence is TGTGCCAGTAGACAGGGGCCGACCTTTGGCTACACCTTC. This encodes CASRQGPTFGYTF.

CDR3 protein: CASSRDRQTDTQYF. CDR3 nucleotide sequence: TGTGCCAGCAGTCGGGACAGGCAAACAGATACGCAGTATTTT. The chain is built from TRBV27 and TRBJ2-3; TRBD1 matches 8 bases. The V and J ends lost 5 bases and 3 bases, in that order; junction bases with no gene match: 4. CDR1 and CDR2 (germline): MNHEY, SMNVEV (reference sequence). This CDR3 has 14 residues.

This clone was detected ten times or more. The rearrangement uses TRBV9 and TRBJ2-3, with D possibly TRBD2 on 5 matching bases. V lost 0 bases to trimming and J lost 3 bases, with 17 bases between them. CDR1 is SGDLS, CDR2 YYNGEE, per germline. The CDR3 extends over 17 amino acids. CDR3 residues: CASSVVPVGSGTDTQYF. The DNA for the CDR3 is TGTGCCAGCAGCGTAGTCCCAGTGGGGTCGGGGACAGATACGCAGTATTTT.

This clone occurred a few times. V usage is TRBV5-1 and J usage is TRBJ2-7; TRBD2 matches 8 bases. The germline V gene has CDR1 SGHRS and CDR2 YFSETQ. CDR3 length equals 15 residues. V shed 0 bases and J 2 bases; nucleotides not matched to a gene: 4. The CDR3 DNA sequence: TGCGCCAGCAGCTTGGAACCGGGAGGGCCCTACGAGCAGTACTTC. This codes for CASSLEPGGPYEQYF.

This chain joins TRBV29-1 and TRBJ2-5; unclear D gene. The V end was cut by 1 base, the J end by 5 bases, with 11 bases between. CDR1 is SQVTM, CDR2 ANQGSEA, per germline. The CDR3 sequence is 13 residues long. The CDR3 DNA follows: TGCAGCGTTGAAGTTTTCCTTGGCGAGACCCAGTACTTC. Translation gives CSVEVFLGETQYF.

V gene TRBV2 combines with J gene TRBJ2-1; 9 nucleotides line up with TRBD2. The V and J ends lost 4 bases and 9 bases, in that order; junction bases with no gene match: 10. Germline loops: CDR1 SNHLY, CDR2 FYNNEI. The CDR3 runs to 15 residues. The CDR3 DNA is TGTGCCAGCAGTGTTGTTAGCGGGAGCATCAGTGAGCAGTTCTTC. The encoded protein is CASSVVSGSISEQFF.

The J gene is TRBJ2-7, the V gene TRBV5-4; 12 bases map to TRBD1. This CDR3 is 16 amino acids long. CDR1 and CDR2 from the germline V gene are SGHNT and YYREEE (reference sequence). The junction had 13 bases not matched to a gene; V was cut back by 5 bases and J by 7 bases. The CDR3 region is CASSRKRGQGAEEQYF. The CDR3 DNA reads TGTGCCAGCAGTCGGAAGAGGGGACAGGGGGCCGAAGAGCAGTACTTC.

The chain couples TRBV6-5 to TRBJ2-2; TRBD2 matches 8 bases. CDR1 and CDR2 (germline): MNHEY, SVGAGI. This CDR3 comprises 15 residues. The V segment lost 5 bases and the J segment 2 bases; nucleotides outside the gene matches: 4. The CDR3 reads CASSQTSANTGELFF. CDR3 coding DNA: TGTGCCAGCAGTCAGACTAGCGCCAACACCGGGGAGCTGTTTTTT.

This clone has only a few counts. The CDR3: CASSLWDKNQPQHF. In DNA form, the CDR3 reads TGTGCCAGCAGTCTCTGGGACAAGAATCAGCCCCAGCATTTT. The chain is built from TRBV28 and TRBJ1-5; D may be TRBD1 (6 bases). Germline CDR1 is MDHEN and CDR2 is SYDVKM. The CDR3 has 14 amino acids. The ends were cut back, 5 bases at V and 4 bases at J, with 12 bases in the middle.

A single count supports this clone. This chain uses TRBV3-1 (or the pseudogene TRBV3-2) with TRBJ2-7; 8 bases agree with TRBD1. Germline lookup yields CDR1 LGHDT and CDR2 YNNKEL (reference sequence). The V gene end was trimmed by 5 bases and the J gene end by 5 bases; junction bases not matched to a gene: 8. The CDR3 is 14 residues long. The CDR3 DNA follows: TGTGCCAGCAGCTCACAGGGGGAGACTCACGAGCAGTACTTC. It is translated as CASSSQGETHEQYF.

The chain carries TRBV6-2 or TRBV6-3 and TRBJ2-3; D possibly corresponds to TRBD2 (5 bases). CDR3 size: 14 residues. V was shortened by 5 bases and J by 11 bases, with 20 bases between the two germline ends. The germline V gene has CDR1 MNHEY and CDR2 SVGEGT. Here the CDR3 DNA reads TGTGCCAGCAGTGTCGGGATCAGTTATGGGAAGCAGTATTTT. Translated: CASSVGISYGKQYF.

The V call is TRBV27, the J call TRBJ1-5, with D maybe TRBD1 (6 bases). The V gene lost 6 bases and the J gene lost 5 bases, with 20 bases spanning the gap. CDR3 size: 16 residues. CDR1 and CDR2 (germline): MNHEY, SMNVEV (reference sequence). This CDR3 is CASSRGGGGGYQPQHF. The DNA of the CDR3 is TGTGCCAGCAGCAGAGGAGGGGGAGGGGGTTATCAGCCCCAGCATTTT.

The chain links TRBV12-3 or TRBV12-4 to TRBJ1-2; no clear D. The CDR3 length is 12 residues. The V end was cut by 6 bases, the J end by 8 bases, with 13 bases between. The CDR3 coding sequence is TGTGCCAGCAGCCCAAAGGGAGTCGGCTACACCTTC. Translation: CASSPKGVGYTF.

The chain links TRBV3-1 (or the pseudogene TRBV3-2) to TRBJ1-6, with TRBD1 identical over 8 bases. CDR3 size: 15 residues. Per germline, CDR1 LGHDT and CDR2 YNNKEL (reference sequence). Trimming removed 4 bases from V and 10 bases from J; junction bases left unmatched: 9. CDR3 residues: CASSPGQGLGSPLHF. The CDR3 region has the DNA TGTGCCAGCAGCCCCGGACAGGGTCTAGGCTCACCCCTCCACTTT.

The chain joins TRBV5-6 to TRBJ1-5, with D perhaps matching TRBD1 (5 bases). Per the germline V gene, CDR1 is SGHDT and CDR2 is YYEEEE. The germline V and J ends were trimmed by 3 bases and 5 bases, with 15 bases remaining between them. The CDR3 loop spans 15 amino acids. Here the CDR3 DNA reads TGTGCCAGCAGCTCATTGAGGCAGGGCTATCAGCCCCAGCATTTT. Translation: CASSSLRQGYQPQHF.

The genes are TRBV7-9 and TRBJ1-4, with D perhaps TRBD1 (5 bases). The V end was cut by 5 bases, the J end by 6 bases, with 28 bases between. Germline lookup yields CDR1 SEHNR and CDR2 FQNEAQ (reference sequence). CDR3 size: 19 residues. The CDR3 DNA reads TGTGCCAGCAGCGCGATTACCCTTGGGCGACGGGCGGGGGATGAAAAACTGTTTTTT. Translation: CASSAITLGRRAGDEKLFF.